This entry lists 22 T cell receptor gamma chains sequenced from one sample in a study of gamma-delta T cells after stem cell transplantation. TCRdb used CATT to re-call clones from the RT-PCR reads. The sample shows over a thousand gamma-chain clones, around 86% of them seen only once. Sample: gamma-delta T cells. All receptors derive from a human donor. It is not recorded whose cells these are; they may come from a transplant donor.

The genes are TRGV2 and TRGJP2. Since TCRdb gives no J gene, matching the DNA to germline was used here to assign it. This CDR3 region has 16 residues. From germline, CDR1 is EGSNGY and CDR2 YDSYNSKV. J lost 0 bases, V lost 0 bases, and 4 bases had no gene match. CDR3 sequence reads: CATWDGPDSSDWIKTF. As DNA, the CDR3 is TGTGCCACCTGGGACGGGCCGGATAGTAGTGATTGGATCAAGACGTTT.

This sequence joins TRGV2 and TRGJP1. TCRdb does not report a J gene; here it was assigned by matching the DNA to germline references. V was clipped by 1 base and J by 0 bases; unmatched bases: 17. The CDR3 sequence is 20 residues long. Germline V CDR1 and CDR2: EGSNGY, YDSYNSKV. CDR3 DNA: TGTGCCACCTGGGACGGTCCACCCCGGGGGCCATATACCACTGGTTGGTTCAAGATATTT. It yields the protein CATWDGPPRGPYTTGWFKIF.

This clone was detected only a few times. The rearrangement links TRGV5 to TRGJ1 or TRGJ2. No J gene is reported in TCRdb; it was inferred here by comparing the DNA with germline. After removal of 0 bases from V and 1 base from J, the junction contained 0 bases not matched to a gene. This CDR3 has 13 residues. Germline CDR1 is VINAFY and CDR2 is YDVSNSKD. CDR3 nucleotides: TGTGCCACCTGGGACAGGAATTATTATAAGAAACTCTTT. Protein sequence: CATWDRNYYKKLF.

This clone has more than one count but fewer than ten. In DNA, the CDR3 is TGTGCCACCTGGGACAGGAGTTATTATAAGAAACTCTTT. This encodes CATWDRSYYKKLF. V gene TRGV3 combines with J gene TRGJ1 or TRGJ2. TCRdb leaves out the J gene; it was filled in here by matching the DNA to germline. With V trimmed by 0 bases and J by 3 bases, 2 bases remained unmatched. There are 13 residues in the CDR3. Germline V lookup: CDR1 VTNTFY, CDR2 YDVSTARD (reference sequence).

The chain uses TRGV2 and TRGJ1 or TRGJ2. TCRdb leaves out the J gene; it was filled in here by matching the DNA to germline. This CDR3 contains 16 residues. J lost 2 bases, V lost 0 bases, and 10 bases had no gene match. Germline V gives CDR1 EGSNGY, CDR2 YDSYNSKV. CDR3 region: CATWDGPSWDYYKKLF. In nucleotides, the CDR3 is TGTGCCACCTGGGACGGGCCCTCTTGGGATTATTATAAGAAACTCTTT.

Concerning this clone: Other DNA variants within this sample encode the same CDR3. The gene calls are TRGV3 and TRGJ1 or TRGJ2. TCRdb supplies no J gene; here it was assigned by aligning the nucleotide sequence to germline. The junction had 5 bases not matched to a gene; V was cut back by 0 bases and J by 3 bases. The CDR3 totals 14 residues. Germline lookup yields CDR1 VTNTFY and CDR2 YDVSTARD (reference sequence). CDR3 loop: CATWDRPRYYKKLF. The CDR3 DNA is TGTGCCACCTGGGACAGGCCCCGTTATTATAAGAAACTCTTT.

As concerns this clone: It is unclear where the CDR3 begins or ends on the DNA, so no DNA is shown, and the CDR3 is as TCRdb lists it. No call exists for the J gene, whereas the V gene is TRGV5. Germline values: CDR1 VINAFY, CDR2 YDVSNSKD. Ends included, the CDR3 has 30 residues. CDR3 region: CATWDGIIRNSLAVERHLLSQVSIGRIQHF.

The chain has TRGV9 and TRGJ1 or TRGJ2. Germline-derived CDR1 and CDR2 are GITISATS and ISYDGTV (reference sequence). The CDR3 has 9 residues. Trimming took 9 bases from V and 11 from J; bases not matched to a gene: 7. The CDR3 bases are TGTGCCTTGCTGGGAGAGAAACTCTTT. As protein: CALLGEKLF.

This chain connects TRGV9 to TRGJ1 or TRGJ2. The J gene was missing in TCRdb and was found by matching the end of the DNA to germline. The CDR3 has 14 residues. Germline V gives CDR1 GITISATS, CDR2 ISYDGTV (reference sequence). V shed 0 bases, J shed 3 bases, and the junction held 5 bases outside the gene matches. Here the CDR3 DNA reads TGTGCCTTGTGGGAGGTGCGAGGTTATTATAAGAAACTCTTT. Amino acid sequence: CALWEVRGYYKKLF.

The chain carries TRGV3 and TRGJP2. TCRdb is silent on the J gene; assignment here came from matching the DNA to germline. CDR1 and CDR2 from the germline V gene are VTNTFY and YDVSTARD (reference sequence). CDR3 size: 16 residues. V gave up 0 bases and J gave up 3 bases; unmatched junction bases: 7. The CDR3: CATWDRRLGSDWIKTF. The CDR3 nucleotides are TGTGCCACCTGGGACAGGCGGTTGGGTAGTGATTGGATCAAGACGTTT.

V and J are TRGV3 and TRGJ1 or TRGJ2. TCRdb carries no J gene annotation; the J gene was assigned here by matching the DNA with germline. The CDR3 extends over 12 amino acids. Trimming took 9 bases from V and 0 from J; bases not matched to a gene: 5. Germline CDR1 and CDR2: VTNTFY and YDVSTARD (reference sequence). The chain's CDR3 is CATRPNYYKKLF. CDR3 DNA sequence: TGTGCCACCCGACCGAATTATTATAAGAAACTCTTT.

Of note for this clone: The DNA is left out, because the CDR3 cannot be placed on it with certainty; the CDR3 is given as TCRdb lists it. No J gene was named, though the V gene is TRGV4. The CDR3 contains 31 residues when both ends are counted. Germline CDR1 is EGSTGY and CDR2 is YDSYTSSV. CDR3 sequence: CATWDGIIIRNSLAVEQHLLSQVSIGRIQHF.

This chain connects TRGV4 to TRGJ1 or TRGJ2. In the absence of a J gene in TCRdb, the DNA was matched to germline to assign it here. With 0 bases clipped from V and 3 bases from J, the junction kept 26 bases outside the gene matches. Per germline, CDR1 EGSTGY and CDR2 YDSYTSSV. The CDR3 has 21 amino acids. CDR3 in amino acids: CATWDGLTGANRGKGYYKKLF. The CDR3 DNA reads TGTGCCACCTGGGATGGGCTAACCGGTGCGAACCGTGGGAAGGGTTATTATAAGAAACTCTTT.

In its sample, this clone was seen a few times. The chain joins TRGV5 to TRGJP2. The J gene is not listed in TCRdb, so it was assigned here from a DNA match to germline. Germline V CDR1 and CDR2: VINAFY, YDVSNSKD. With 5 bases clipped from V and 7 bases from J, the junction kept 4 bases outside the gene matches. The CDR3 is 12 residues long. The CDR3 loop is CATWGSDWIKTF. The CDR3 DNA sequence: TGTGCCACCTGGGGGTCTGATTGGATCAAGACGTTT.

This clone has a single count. The V gene lacks a call, and TRGJ1 or TRGJ2 is the J gene. The CDR3 has 13 amino acids. The CDR3 DNA follows: TGTGCCACCTGGGACAGGCCGAATTGTAAGAAACTCTTT. Encoded protein: CATWDRPNCKKLF.

This clone is a singleton in its sample. The CDR3 nucleotides read TGTGCCACCTGGGACGGGCGAGGTTATTATAAGAAACTCTTT. Its protein is CATWDGRGYYKKLF. No V gene was called, and the J gene is TRGJ1 or TRGJ2. The CDR3 contains 14 residues.

The sample holds one count of this clone. This chain joins TRGV5 and TRGJP2. Matching the DNA to germline supplied the J gene, which TCRdb does not give. CDR1 and CDR2 from the germline V gene are VINAFY and YDVSNSKD. The V gene end was trimmed by 0 bases and the J gene end by 11 bases; junction bases not matched to a gene: 9. This CDR3 spans 14 amino acids. The CDR3 is CATWDRPVRWIKTF. In DNA form, the CDR3 reads TGTGCCACCTGGGACAGGCCGGTCCGGTGGATCAAGACGTTT.

The V gene is TRGV5, the J gene TRGJ1 or TRGJ2. TCRdb offers no J gene call, so here the DNA was matched to germline to obtain one. The CDR3 length is 14 residues. Germline CDR1 is VINAFY and CDR2 is YDVSNSKD. Unmatched junction bases numbered 6, after V lost 2 bases and J lost 2 bases. CDR3 residues: CATWDKRDYYKKLF. CDR3 nucleotide sequence: TGTGCCACCTGGGACAAAAGGGATTATTATAAGAAACTCTTT.

For this clone: Other nucleotide sequences in the sample specify the same CDR3. The rearrangement links TRGV3 to TRGJ1 or TRGJ2. Germline matching of the DNA provided the J gene here, since TCRdb leaves it blank. V lost 0 bases, J lost 6 bases, and 2 bases stayed unmatched. The CDR3 sequence is 12 residues long. Per germline, CDR1 VTNTFY and CDR2 YDVSTARD (reference sequence). DNA of the CDR3: TGTGCCACCTGGGACAGGCGTTATAAGAAACTCTTT. It specifies CATWDRRYKKLF.

The table lists this clone with a count of one. An end of the junction does not agree with germline; a read error may underlie this. This chain joins TRGV2 and TRGJ1 or TRGJ2. The J gene was not available in TCRdb and was assigned here by matching the DNA to germline segments. CDR1 is EGSNGY and CDR2 is YDSYNSKV in the germline V gene. CDR3 length: 14 residues. The CDR3 region is CATWDGLGYYRKLF. The CDR3 DNA reads as TGTGCCACCTGGGACGGGCTTGGATATTATAGGAAACTCTTT.

V gene TRGV2 combines with J gene TRGJ1 or TRGJ2. The J gene, absent from TCRdb, was called here by matching the DNA to germline. This CDR3 spans 12 amino acids. CDR1 EGSNGY and CDR2 YDSYNSKV come from the germline V gene. The V gene end was trimmed by 1 base and the J gene end by 4 bases; junction bases not matched to a gene: 1. CDR3 region: CATWDGYYKKLF. The CDR3 DNA sequence: TGTGCCACCTGGGACGGCTATTATAAGAAACTCTTT.

To note about this clone: A much larger clone differs by one base, so this may be a read error. The rearrangement links TRGV9 to TRGJP. As TCRdb names no J gene, one was assigned here on the basis of a DNA match to germline. Trimming at V came to 3 bases and at J to 5 bases, leaving 1 base not matched to a gene. Per germline, CDR1 GITISATS and CDR2 ISYDGTV (reference sequence). The CDR3 consists of 15 residues. CDR3 DNA: TGTGCCTTGTGGGAGAAAGAGTTGGGCAAAAAAATCAAGGTATTT. This encodes CALWEKELGKKIKVF.